The 32 T cell receptor beta chains below were found in one sample sequenced in a study of T cells of healthy individuals. TCRdb re-derived calls from the 5' RACE reads in MiXCR, one entry per CDR3 protein. The sample carries about 96,000 distinct CDR3 sequences, roughly a sixth recorded once. These receptors were collected from a human donor in good health.

CDR3 region: CASSSGSDTQYF. The CDR3 DNA reads TGTGCCAGCAGCTCAGGGTCAGATACGCAGTATTTT. The rearrangement links TRBV7-3 to TRBJ2-3, with a possible D match to TRBD1 (5 bases). Germline assignment: CDR1 SGHTA and CDR2 FQGTGA. The germline V and J ends were trimmed by 4 bases and 4 bases, with 6 bases remaining between them. The CDR3 contains 12 residues.

The rearrangement joins TRBV28 to TRBJ2-3, with TRBD1 matching 8 bases. V lost 5 bases, J lost 5 bases, and 9 bases stayed unmatched. The CDR3 loop spans 15 amino acids. CDR1 is MDHEN, CDR2 SYDVKM, per germline. CDR3 region: CASSPPGTGIDTQYF. CDR3 sequence (DNA): TGTGCCAGCAGTCCTCCAGGGACAGGCATAGATACGCAGTATTTT.

CDR3 coding DNA: TGTGCCAGCAGTACTTTAGATAGCAATCAGCCCCAGCATTTT. Its protein product is CASSTLDSNQPQHF. The chain recombines TRBV27 with TRBJ1-5, with no clear D. V was shortened by 5 bases and J by 0 bases, with 8 bases between the two germline ends. This CDR3 region has 14 residues. Per germline, CDR1 MNHEY and CDR2 SMNVEV (reference sequence).

This clonotype occurred a few times. The rearrangement uses TRBV6-5 and TRBJ1-3, with 7 bases aligning to TRBD1. Germline assignment: CDR1 MNHEY and CDR2 SVGAGI. With V trimmed by 0 bases and J by 4 bases, 3 bases remained unmatched. CDR3 size: 15 residues. As DNA, the CDR3 is TGTGCCAGCAGTTACTCGAGGGACAGCGGAAACACCATATATTTT. Residues: CASSYSRDSGNTIYF.

The chain joins TRBV5-1 to TRBJ2-2; D remains ambiguous. Trimming shortened V by 2 bases and J by 6 bases, and 8 bases separated the two germline ends. Germline V gene sequence: CDR1 SGHRS, CDR2 YFSETQ. This CDR3 is built from 13 residues. DNA for the CDR3: TGCGCCAGCAGCTTCGGGTGGGCCGGGGAGCTGTTTTTT. Amino acid sequence: CASSFGWAGELFF.

This clonotype was seen a handful of times. This chain uses TRBV9 with TRBJ1-5; no reliable D call. The germline CDR1 and CDR2 sequences are SGDLS and YYNGEE. This CDR3 has 11 residues. Trimming cost V 10 bases and J 2 bases, with 7 bases left between them. This CDR3 is CAPTGNQPQHF. CDR3 DNA: TGTGCCCCGACGGGCAATCAGCCCCAGCATTTT.

The chain links TRBV6-5 to TRBJ2-7, with a possible D match to TRBD1 (6 bases). Germline V gene sequence: CDR1 MNHEY, CDR2 SVGAGI. The V end lost 1 base, the J end lost 2 bases, and 9 bases lay between the germline ends. This CDR3 has 14 amino acids. The CDR3 DNA reads as TGTGCCAGCAGTTACTGGGACAACCCCTACGAGCAGTACTTC. Protein: CASSYWDNPYEQYF.

The V call is TRBV19, the J call TRBJ2-2; D is unresolved. CDR1 and CDR2 (germline): LNHDA, SQIVND (reference sequence). This CDR3 region has 15 residues. V lost 3 bases, J lost 6 bases, and 14 bases lay in between. The CDR3 nucleotides are TGTGCCAGTAGTATCCCCGGAGCACCCGCCGGGGAGCTGTTTTTT. It is translated as CASSIPGAPAGELFF. The full variable domain, completed using reference TRBV19 and TRBJ2-2, is DGGITQSPKYLFRKEGQNVTLSCEQNLNHDAMYWYRQDPGQGLRLIYYSQIVNDFQKGDIAEGYSVSREKKESFPLTVTSAQKNPTAFYLCASSIPGAPAGELFFGEGSRLTVL.

This clonotype was detected many times. Its ends do not fully match the called genes, so a read error is possible. This chain joins TRBV28 and TRBJ2-5, with D possibly TRBD1 on 5 matching bases. CDR1 is MDHEN, CDR2 SYDVKM, per germline. This CDR3 has 11 residues. CDR3 in amino acids: CASSYGRAVPF. The DNA for the CDR3 is TGTGCCAGCAGTTACGGCAGGGCTGTGCCCTTC.

This clonotype was observed a handful of times. CDR3 region: CASSPEVYSGNTIYF. The CDR3, as DNA: TGTGCCAGCTCACCTGAGGTTTACTCTGGAAACACCATATATTTT. V gene TRBV18 combines with J gene TRBJ1-3; no clear D gene. Germline CDR1 reads KGHSH; CDR2 reads LQKENI. V lost 3 bases and J 0 bases, leaving 9 bases between the germline ends. The length of the CDR3 is 15 residues. Supplemented by reference TRBV18 and TRBJ1-3, the full variable domain reads NAGVMQNPRHLVRRRGQEARLRCSPMKGHSHVYWYRQLPEEGLKFMVYLQKENIIDESGMPKERFSAEFPKEGPSILRIQQVVRGDSAAYFCASSPEVYSGNTIYFGEGSWLTVV.

The chain links TRBV10-3 to TRBJ2-1; no clear D gene. Germline lookup yields CDR1 ENHRY and CDR2 SYGVKD. The CDR3 is made up of 12 amino acids. V was pared by 3 bases and J by 7 bases, with 7 bases between. The DNA of the CDR3 is TGTGCCATCAGTGAATGGTGGAATGAGCAGTTCTTC. Residues: CAISEWWNEQFF.

This sequence joins TRBV15 and TRBJ2-1; 15 nucleotides line up with TRBD2. The germline V gene encodes CDR1 LNHNV and CDR2 YYDKDF (reference sequence). J lost 12 bases, V lost 5 bases, and 11 bases had no gene match. CDR3 length equals 16 residues. The DNA of the CDR3 is TGTGCCACCAGCGGTGGGACGGGACTAGCGGGAGGATGGCAGTTCTTC. Amino acid sequence: CATSGGTGLAGGWQFF.

The V gene is TRBV7-9, the J gene TRBJ2-1, with 7 bases identical to TRBD2. J lost 15 bases, V lost 5 bases, and 10 bases had no gene match. This CDR3 is 12 amino acids long. CDR1 and CDR2 (germline): SEHNR, FQNEAQ (reference sequence). This CDR3 is CASSPGTIVGFF. CDR3 DNA: TGTGCCAGCAGCCCGGGGACTATCGTAGGGTTCTTC.

This chain connects TRBV25-1 to TRBJ1-5; 7 nucleotides align to TRBD1. The junction had 7 bases not matched to a gene; V was cut back by 6 bases and J by 5 bases. Looked up from germline, CDR1 is MGHDK and CDR2 is SYGVNS. The CDR3 has 14 amino acids. The CDR3 region has the DNA TGTGCCAGCAGAGGTAGGGGGCAGGATCAGCCCCAGCATTTT. Residues: CASRGRGQDQPQHF.

This sequence joins TRBV14 and TRBJ2-5, with unresolved D. V was shortened by 5 bases and J by 5 bases, with 15 bases between the two germline ends. The CDR3 totals 14 residues. Germline V gene data show CDR1 as SGHDN and CDR2 as FVKESK. CDR3 region: CASSFEEEVETQYF. CDR3 nucleotides: TGTGCCAGCAGCTTCGAAGAGGAAGTTGAGACCCAGTACTTC.

J is TRBJ1-6 and V is TRBV29-1, with TRBD1 as a possible D gene (5 bases). The CDR3 length is 13 residues. Germline lookup yields CDR1 SQVTM and CDR2 ANQGSEA. V gave up 4 bases and J gave up 7 bases, with 11 bases separating them. The CDR3 nucleotides are TGCAGCGTTGGCCAGGGTCAGAATTCACCCCTCCACTTT. Amino acid sequence: CSVGQGQNSPLHF.

The J gene is TRBJ2-3, the V gene TRBV5-1; 9 nucleotides line up with TRBD2. CDR1 SGHRS and CDR2 YFSETQ come from the germline V gene. There are 16 residues in the CDR3. The V gene end was trimmed by 2 bases and the J gene end by 2 bases; junction bases not matched to a gene: 6. The CDR3 region is CASSFRGGRVTDTQYF. The CDR3, as DNA: TGCGCCAGCAGCTTCAGAGGCGGGAGGGTCACAGATACGCAGTATTTT. Full variable domain (missing parts from reference TRBV5-1 and TRBJ2-3): KAGVTQTPRYLIKTRGQQVTLSCSPISGHRSVSWYQQTPGQGLQFLFEYFSETQRNKGNFPGRFSGRQFSNSRSEMNVSTLELGDSALYLCASSFRGGRVTDTQYFGPGTRLTVL.

This clonotype was observed a few times. The chain recombines TRBV2 with TRBJ2-1; the match to TRBD2 covers 7 bases. CDR1 SNHLY and CDR2 FYNNEI come from the germline V gene. Trimming removed 3 bases from V and 3 bases from J; junction bases left unmatched: 5. This CDR3 spans 15 amino acids. CDR3 nucleotide sequence: TGTGCCAGCAGTGAGGAGACTAGCTTCTACAATGAGCAGTTCTTC. Protein product: CASSEETSFYNEQFF.

V is TRBV30 and J is TRBJ2-1; a weak D match, TRBD2 (6 bases). V gave up 4 bases and J gave up 0 bases, with 10 bases separating them. CDR3 length equals 14 residues. The V gene's germline CDR1 is GTSNPN and CDR2 SVGIG (reference sequence). The CDR3 region is CAWNDGSSYNEQFF. In DNA, the CDR3 is TGTGCCTGGAATGACGGGAGCTCCTACAATGAGCAGTTCTTC.

V is TRBV4-1 and J is TRBJ2-7; 9 bases are shared with TRBD1. The junction had 7 bases not matched to a gene; V was cut back by 3 bases and J by 7 bases. CDR1 and CDR2 (germline): MGHRA, YSYEKL. This CDR3 has 14 amino acids. The DNA of the CDR3 is TGCGCCAGCAGCCAGGGACAGGGTAATAGAGAGCAGTACTTC. Its translation is CASSQGQGNREQYF.

This clonotype was counted at least ten times. The rearrangement uses TRBV12-3 or TRBV12-4 and TRBJ1-1; tentatively, D is TRBD1 (5 bases). The CDR3 contains 16 residues. The V gene lost 6 bases and the J gene lost 0 bases, with 17 bases spanning the gap. The CDR3 region is CASRMLLVGVNTEAFF. DNA for the CDR3: TGTGCCAGCAGAATGCTGTTGGTGGGGGTGAACACTGAAGCTTTCTTT.

The gene calls are TRBV20-1 and TRBJ1-5; D not resolved. The ends were cut back, 5 bases at V and 3 bases at J, with 14 bases in the middle. CDR3 size: 14 residues. Germline V gives CDR1 DFQATT, CDR2 SNEGSKA (reference sequence). CDR3 nucleotide sequence: TGCAGTGCTCTCTCCGGGCCCCTCAATCAGCCCCAGCATTTT. Protein product: CSALSGPLNQPQHF.

DNA for the CDR3: TGTGCCACCAGCATCCTTGGGAAGGAGCAGTACTTC. The encoded protein is CATSILGKEQYF. This rearrangement joins TRBV15 to TRBJ2-7; D not resolved. V lost 4 bases, J lost 7 bases, and 11 bases lay in between. The germline gives CDR1 LNHNV, CDR2 YYDKDF (reference sequence). The CDR3 extends over 12 amino acids. Drawing the rest from reference TRBV15 and TRBJ2-7, the complete variable domain is DAMVIQNPRYQVTQFGKPVTLSCSQTLNHNVMYWYQQKSSQAPKLLFHYYDKDFNNEADTPDNFQSRRPNTSFCFLDIRSPGLGDTAMYLCATSILGKEQYFGPGTRLTVT.

This clonotype showed up just a few times. V is TRBV11-1 and J is TRBJ2-3, with D possibly being TRBD1 or TRBD2 (5 bases each). The V and J ends lost 5 bases and 14 bases respectively, with 14 bases between them. The CDR3 spans 11 residues. Germline V gives CDR1 SGHAT, CDR2 FQDESV (reference sequence). This CDR3 is CASSQGTYLYF. The CDR3 DNA is TGTGCCAGCAGCCAAGGGACGTATCTGTATTTT.

In this sample, this clonotype turned up many times. The chain is built from TRBV6-2 or TRBV6-3 and TRBJ1-5; 9 bases align to TRBD1. Germline CDR1 is MNHEY and CDR2 is SVGEGT. CDR3 size: 14 residues. The V and J ends lost 5 bases and 6 bases, in that order; junction bases with no gene match: 5. For the CDR3, the DNA is TGTGCCAGCAGTGCCGGGACAGGGCTTCAGCCCCAGCATTTT. This codes for CASSAGTGLQPQHF.

This clonotype was detected a few times. This chain joins TRBV12-3 or TRBV12-4 and TRBJ2-5; possible D gene TRBD1, 6 bases. This CDR3 spans 18 amino acids. Trimming removed 5 bases from V and 1 base from J, with 23 bases in between. CDR3 DNA: TGTGCCAGCAGTCGGTCCCGGGACATTTACCAAAGCCAAGAGACCCAGTACTTC. Translating it yields CASSRSRDIYQSQETQYF.

This chain uses TRBV2 with TRBJ1-1; D might be TRBD1 (6 bases). This CDR3 is built from 13 residues. Trimming removed 3 bases at V and 9 bases at J, with 14 bases between. The V gene's germline CDR1 is SNHLY and CDR2 FYNNEI. This chain's CDR3 is CASSDDTGTKAFF. For the CDR3, the DNA is TGTGCCAGCAGTGATGATACCGGGACAAAAGCTTTCTTT.

This chain connects TRBV13 to TRBJ1-1, with a possible D match to TRBD1 (5 bases). Trimming cost V 7 bases and J 1 base, with 16 bases left between them. Per the germline V gene, CDR1 is PRHDT and CDR2 is FYEKMQ (reference sequence). CDR3 size: 15 residues. The CDR3 spells CASTTGLTGNTEAFF. Written as DNA, the CDR3 is TGTGCCAGCACCACGGGGCTCACCGGGAACACTGAAGCTTTCTTT.

This clonotype was seen a handful of times. The chain couples TRBV9 to TRBJ2-2; 8 nucleotides match TRBD2. J was trimmed by 5 bases and V by 4 bases; bases with no gene match: 10. The CDR3 extends over 16 amino acids. Germline CDR1 reads SGDLS; CDR2 reads YYNGEE. The CDR3 region has the DNA TGTGCCAGCAGCTCTCAAGCGGGAGTGAAAACCGGGGAGCTGTTTTTT. Encoded protein: CASSSQAGVKTGELFF.

This chain links TRBV12-3 or TRBV12-4 with TRBJ2-1; tentatively, D is TRBD2 (6 bases). V lost 5 bases and J lost 7, with 24 bases in between. This CDR3 has 17 residues. CDR3 in amino acids: CASSIGTREAKLNEQFF. CDR3 nucleotides: TGTGCCAGCAGTATAGGGACGAGGGAGGCCAAATTAAATGAGCAGTTCTTC.

Remarks on this clonotype: This clone may be a read error of a much larger clone one base away. This rearrangement joins TRBV28 to TRBJ2-7; D unclear. CDR3 size: 15 residues. From germline, CDR1 is MDHEN and CDR2 SYDVKM. DNA for the CDR3: TGTACCAGCAGTCCCCACCAGAGAAGCTCCTACGAGCAGTACTTC. Translating it yields CTSSPHQRSSYEQYF.

The V gene is TRBV20-1, the J gene TRBJ2-7, with 11 bases lining up with TRBD2. V dropped 2 bases and J dropped 4; count of bases not matched to a gene: 10. CDR1 and CDR2 (germline): DFQATT, SNEGSKA (reference sequence). The CDR3 sequence is 16 residues long. This chain's CDR3 is CSARPPSGRNLYEQYF. The CDR3 DNA sequence: TGCAGTGCTAGACCTCCTAGCGGGAGGAACCTTTACGAGCAGTACTTC.